The 23 T cell receptor beta chains given below trace back to one sample, sequenced in a study of cytomegalovirus exposure and HLA in healthy donors. Sequencing used immunoSEQ multiplex PCR; TCRdb keeps in-frame clones, though not all of them. The repertoire holds 150,000 to 200,000 clones, with around nine tenths as singletons. The material sequenced was PBMCs. These TCRs come from a woman aged 30 to 39 in good health and CMV-seronegative.

The chain couples TRBV27 to TRBJ1-5; 8 nucleotides match TRBD1. V shed 5 bases, J shed 2 bases, and the junction held 8 bases outside the gene matches. This CDR3 is 16 amino acids long. Germline assignment: CDR1 MNHEY and CDR2 SMNVEV (reference sequence). DNA for the CDR3: TGTGCCAGCAGTCCGAGACAGGGGAGGGGCAATCAGCCCCAGCATTTT. Protein: CASSPRQGRGNQPQHF.

The V call is TRBV7-9, the J call TRBJ2-1, with a possible D match to TRBD2 (7 bases). Per the germline V gene, CDR1 is SEHNR and CDR2 is FQNEAQ (reference sequence). This CDR3 has 13 amino acids. Trimming took 5 bases from V and 16 from J, leaving 21 bases between them. The CDR3 DNA reads as TGTGCCAGCAGCCCTATTGGATCAGGGGAGGGTTTCTTC. This translates into CASSPIGSGEGFF.

The V and J genes are TRBV19 and TRBJ1-1; 8 positions agree with TRBD1. Germline V gene sequence: CDR1 LNHDA, CDR2 SQIVND (reference sequence). The junction had 11 bases not matched to a gene; V was cut back by 3 bases and J by 5 bases. This CDR3 contains 16 residues. The chain's CDR3 is CASSITRGRLTTEAFF. Written as DNA, the CDR3 is TGTGCCAGTAGTATTACCAGGGGGCGTTTGACAACTGAAGCTTTCTTT.

The gene calls are TRBV6-1 and TRBJ1-2; TRBD1 might be the D (5 bases). There are 14 residues in the CDR3. CDR1 and CDR2 from the germline V gene are MNHNS and SASEGT. V lost 6 bases and J 5 bases, leaving 16 bases between the germline ends. CDR3 nucleotides: TGTGCCAGCAGAGGGGCCTTCTTAGGTTATGGCTACACCTTC. Residues: CASRGAFLGYGYTF.

This clone was seen just once. The chain combines TRBV27 with TRBJ1-1; D is unresolved. Germline values: CDR1 MNHEY, CDR2 SMNVEV (reference sequence). CDR3 length: 14 residues. V dropped 3 bases and J dropped 1 base, with 9 bases sitting between them. CDR3 protein: CASSFGRGNTEAFF. CDR3 nucleotides: TGTGCCAGCAGTTTCGGACGGGGGAACACTGAAGCTTTCTTT.

The CDR3 sequence: CASSLSSSPLEAFF. DNA for the CDR3: TGTGCCAGCAGTTTATCGAGCTCTCCTTTGGAAGCTTTCTTT. V and J are TRBV27 and TRBJ1-1; no clear D. From germline, CDR1 is MNHEY and CDR2 SMNVEV (reference sequence). This CDR3 contains 14 residues. The V end was cut by 0 bases, the J end by 8 bases, with 13 bases between.

This chain connects TRBV2 to TRBJ1-2, with 8 bases matching TRBD1. The V segment lost 3 bases and the J segment 0 bases; nucleotides outside the gene matches: 6. The CDR3 runs to 16 residues. Germline V gene data show CDR1 as SNHLY and CDR2 as FYNNEI. The CDR3 sequence is CASSEGQVFSNYGYTF. The CDR3 DNA follows: TGTGCCAGCAGTGAGGGACAGGTATTTTCTAACTATGGCTACACCTTC.

The chain employs TRBV5-1 and TRBJ2-6; TRBD1 is a possible D gene (6 bases). This CDR3 comprises 19 residues. Germline loops: CDR1 SGHRS, CDR2 YFSETQ. Trimming pared 3 bases from V and 0 bases from J, leaving 19 bases between. This chain's CDR3 is CASSSWTVQLGSGANVLTF. CDR3 DNA sequence: TGCGCCAGCAGCTCCTGGACAGTCCAACTGGGCTCTGGGGCCAACGTCCTGACTTTC.

This chain connects TRBV19 to TRBJ2-7, with D perhaps matching TRBD2 (7 bases). The CDR3 is 12 amino acids. CDR1 is LNHDA and CDR2 is SQIVND in the germline V gene (reference sequence). V lost 5 bases and J lost 5, with 10 bases in between. The CDR3, as DNA: TGTGCCAGTAGTCGCGGGGGCGACGAGCAGTACTTC. Its protein product is CASSRGGDEQYF.

Notes on this clone: The identical CDR3 is also encoded by other nucleotide sequences in the sample. V gene TRBV11-2 combines with J gene TRBJ2-5, with 12 bases aligning to TRBD2. CDR3 length equals 15 residues. Germline trimming cut 5 bases from V and 2 bases from J; bases unmatched to any gene: 3. Germline CDR1 and CDR2: SGHAT and FQNNGV. For the CDR3, the DNA is TGTGCCAGCAGCCTAGGACTAGCGGGGCAAGAGACCCAGTACTTC. This codes for CASSLGLAGQETQYF.

As DNA, the CDR3 is TGTGCCAGCAGTCCCAGGGCTGGAGAAAAACTGTTTTTT. Its translation: CASSPRAGEKLFF. The V and J genes are TRBV6-1 and TRBJ1-4, with D perhaps TRBD1 (5 bases). The CDR3 spans 13 residues. V was pared by 5 bases and J by 8 bases, with 12 bases between. Germline loops: CDR1 MNHNS, CDR2 SASEGT.

V usage is TRBV10-3 and J usage is TRBJ2-1; a possible D gene is TRBD2 (5 bases). The V end was cut by 11 bases, the J end by 0 bases, with 14 bases between. This CDR3 comprises 14 residues. Germline CDR1 and CDR2: ENHRY and SYGVKD. CDR3 bases: TGTGCCGCCGCTAGCCCGAGCTCCTACAATGAGCAGTTCTTC. It is translated as CAAASPSSYNEQFF.

Here the CDR3 reads CASSTSTGVEQYF. In DNA, the CDR3 is TGTGCCAGCAGCACATCGACAGGGGTCGAGCAGTACTTC. The chain links TRBV9 to TRBJ2-7, with 8 bases matching TRBD1. This CDR3 has 13 residues. V dropped 4 bases and J dropped 6; count of bases not matched to a gene: 6. Germline CDR1 reads SGDLS; CDR2 reads YYNGEE. Looking up the rest from reference TRBV9 and TRBJ2-7 gives the full variable domain: DSGVTQTPKHLITATGQRVTLRCSPRSGDLSVYWYQQSLDQGLQFLIQYYNGEERAKGNILERFSAQQFPDLHSELNLSSLELGDSALYFCASSTSTGVEQYFGPGTRLTVT.

The rearrangement links TRBV29-1 to TRBJ2-7, with 10 nucleotides matching TRBD2. Unmatched junction bases numbered 8, after V lost 5 bases and J lost 1 base. Looked up from germline, CDR1 is SQVTM and CDR2 is ANQGSEA. The CDR3 runs to 15 residues. CDR3 in amino acids: CSVKSTSGVSYEQYF. For the CDR3, the DNA is TGCAGCGTTAAAAGTACTAGCGGGGTTTCCTACGAGCAGTACTTC.

V gene TRBV7-2 combines with J gene TRBJ1-2; D perhaps matches TRBD1 (5 bases). The V and J ends lost 3 bases and 4 bases respectively, with 9 bases between them. The germline V gene has CDR1 SGHTA and CDR2 FQGNSA. The CDR3 extends over 13 amino acids. The CDR3 reads CASSFGAAYGYTF. The DNA for the CDR3 is TGTGCCAGCAGCTTTGGGGCCGCCTATGGCTACACCTTC.

The CDR3 loop is CASSPRLDTQYF. The CDR3 DNA sequence: TGTGCCAGCAGCCCCAGGCTAGATACGCAGTATTTT. The chain couples TRBV11-2 to TRBJ2-3, with no clear D. V lost 5 bases to trimming and J lost 5 bases, with 8 bases between them. CDR1 is SGHAT and CDR2 is FQNNGV in the germline V gene. This CDR3 comprises 12 residues.

In its sample, this clone was seen once. The J gene is TRBJ1-6, the V gene TRBV5-6; the D gene is possibly TRBD1 (5 bases). Trimming stripped 3 bases from V and 8 bases from J, with 15 bases between. From germline, CDR1 is SGHDT and CDR2 YYEEEE. The CDR3 is 15 amino acids. The CDR3 nucleotides read TGTGCCAGCAGCTCGTACGTGTCCAGGGATTCACCCCTCCACTTT. Its translation is CASSSYVSRDSPLHF.

J is TRBJ1-1 and V is TRBV27; D is unresolved. V lost 0 bases and J 0 bases, leaving 8 bases between the germline ends. The CDR3 is 15 residues long. The germline CDR1 and CDR2 sequences are MNHEY and SMNVEV (reference sequence). The CDR3 nucleotides are TGTGCCAGCAGTTTATCGAGAGTTGTGAACACTGAAGCTTTCTTT. Protein product: CASSLSRVVNTEAFF.

The sample holds a few counts of this clone. The chain employs TRBV25-1 and TRBJ1-5, with D uncertain. CDR3 length: 14 residues. Germline assignment: CDR1 MGHDK and CDR2 SYGVNS. V lost 1 base and J 5 bases, leaving 9 bases between the germline ends. CDR3 sequence: CASSELVSHQPQHF. DNA for the CDR3: TGTGCCAGCAGTGAATTAGTCTCTCATCAGCCCCAGCATTTT.

The chain has TRBV4-1 and TRBJ2-7, with D uncertain. The germline V gene encodes CDR1 MGHRA and CDR2 YSYEKL. CDR3 size: 12 residues. V lost 1 base, J lost 3 bases, and 4 bases lay in between. The CDR3 DNA is TGCGCCAGCAGCCAAGCGGGCTACGAGCAGTACTTC. Its translation: CASSQAGYEQYF.

The rearrangement uses TRBV2 and TRBJ2-6, with D tentatively TRBD2 (6 bases). Trimming stripped 2 bases from V and 7 bases from J, with 15 bases between. Germline V gene data show CDR1 as SNHLY and CDR2 as FYNNEI. The CDR3 is 16 residues long. The DNA for the CDR3 is TGTGCCAGCAGTGAAATCGGGAGAGGACTTGCCAACGTCCTGACTTTC. Its translation: CASSEIGRGLANVLTF. The whole variable domain, remainder taken from reference TRBV2 and TRBJ2-6, is EPEVTQTPSHQVTQMGQEVILRCVPISNHLYFYWYRQILGQKVEFLVSFYNNEISEKSEIFDDQFSVERPDGSNFTLKIRSTKLEDSAMYFCASSEIGRGLANVLTFGAGSRLTVL.

The CDR3 loop is CASSGTGMGGEQYF. In DNA form, the CDR3 reads TGCGCCAGCAGCGGGACAGGGATGGGGGGCGAGCAGTACTTC. This rearrangement joins TRBV5-1 to TRBJ2-7; 9 bases align to TRBD1. Germline CDR1 and CDR2: SGHRS and YFSETQ. V shed 4 bases, J shed 6 bases, and the junction held 8 bases outside the gene matches. This CDR3 region has 14 residues. The full variable domain, rest sourced from reference TRBV5-1 and TRBJ2-7, is KAGVTQTPRYLIKTRGQQVTLSCSPISGHRSVSWYQQTPGQGLQFLFEYFSETQRNKGNFPGRFSGRQFSNSRSEMNVSTLELGDSALYLCASSGTGMGGEQYFGPGTRLTVT.

The gene calls are TRBV6-6 and TRBJ2-1; 7 positions match TRBD2. Germline V gene lookup returns CDR1 MNHNY and CDR2 SVGAGI (reference sequence). V trimming: 6 bases; J trimming: 5 bases; junction bases outside the gene matches: 7. The CDR3 totals 14 residues. The CDR3 nucleotides read TGTGCCAGCAGGCCGGGACTACTAAACAATGAGCAGTTCTTC. It is translated as CASRPGLLNNEQFF.